The TCR beta chain under discussion was sequenced for a study of post-analysis software for immune sequencing data. As for the study in general: Recorded disease courses covered relapsing-remitting, secondary progressive and progressive-relapsing multiple sclerosis. Some patients had no subtype annotation. Findings and limits, study-wide: Same-batch samples co-clustered strongly by F measure. When patients were compared with controls, 5 or 6 TRBV segments were more frequent, TRBV5-6, TRBV5-1 and TRBV20-1 among them.

This clonotype was observed a handful of times. The antigen is unknown. Prepared TCR beta cDNA libraries contained unique molecular identifiers. TCRdb called the PCR reads again in MiXCR, with one record for every CDR3 protein. The data show over 300,000 distinct CDR3 sequences, 30% to 45% seen once. The CDR3 runs to 13 residues. V lost 5 bases and J 11 bases, leaving 18 bases between the germline ends. Germline V CDR1 and CDR2: SGHTA, FQGTGA. The specimen sequenced was blood. The clonotype comes from a girl aged 5-17 years with multiple sclerosis. V gene TRBV7-3 combines with J gene TRBJ2-5; D may correspond to TRBD1 or TRBD2 (6 bases each). Here the CDR3 DNA reads TGTGCCAGCAGCCTAGAGGGGGGAAGGGAGCAGTACTTC. Its translation is CASSLEGGREQYF.